The clone carrying this T cell receptor (beta chain) has a count of ten or more. TCRdb re-derived calls from the 5' RACE reads in MiXCR, one entry per CDR3 protein. The sample includes approximately 64,000 distinct CDR3 sequences, 15% to 20% of them seen just once. This entry comes from a study of HIV-infected patients and healthy controls. This CDR3 is built from 13 residues. Per the germline V gene, CDR1 is SGHRS and CDR2 is YFSETQ. The junction had 8 bases not matched to a gene; V was cut back by 4 bases and J by 10 bases. V and J are TRBV5-1 and TRBJ2-4, with 7 bases identical to TRBD1. This receptor was obtained from a human donor in good health. The specimen was CD4+ T cells from blood. The CDR3 DNA follows: TGCGCCAGCAGCCCGGGACAGATCGAAATTCAGTACTTC. Protein product: CASSPGQIEIQYF.